This T cell receptor beta chain was retrieved from a study of cytomegalovirus exposure and HLA in healthy donors. V dropped 2 bases and J dropped 11; count of bases not matched to a gene: 13. From germline, CDR1 is SGHVS and CDR2 FQNEAQ. This CDR3 is built from 17 residues. Researchers ran the PCR with 60 Vbeta and 13 Jbeta primers. Libraries were prepared by immunoSEQ multiplex PCR; TCRdb keeps only in-frame clonotypes and omits some of them. The sample lists tens of thousands of clones, nearly 80% occurring once. The receptor's source is a woman aged 40 to 50 in good health and CMV-seronegative. This chain links TRBV7-8 with TRBJ2-5; 14 bases match TRBD2. The sequencing sample was made of PBMCs. The CDR3 here is CASSLQLAPGLAGVQYF. In nucleotides, the CDR3 is TGTGCCAGCAGCTTACAACTAGCACCGGGACTAGCGGGAGTGCAGTACTTC.